By proportion, the clone carrying this T cell receptor beta chain is medium-sized (0.01 to 0.1%). The study tagged each TCR cDNA molecule with a unique molecular identifier. A single record per CDR3 protein comes from TCRdb applying MiXCR to the 5' RACE reads. The data contain some 5,100 distinct CDR3 sequences, 4% to 5.5% of them seen just once; the ten biggest clones take up about 8.7%. The data derive from a study of spatial heterogeneity in lung cancer. The time point was: sample taken at primary tumor resection. The sequence was obtained from a female donor with early-stage non-small cell lung cancer. Specimen: normal lung tissue next to the tumor, collected at surgery.

The CDR3 coding sequence is TGTGCCAGCAGTTTATCGATTCGGGACGGATTCTACGAGCAGTACTTC. This codes for CASSLSIRDGFYEQYF. This chain connects TRBV27 to TRBJ2-7; D might be TRBD1 or TRBD2, each matching 5 bases. CDR3 length: 16 amino acids. Trimming left V 0 bases short and J 3 bases short, with 15 bases between. Germline V gene sequence: CDR1 MNHEY, CDR2 SMNVEV (reference sequence).